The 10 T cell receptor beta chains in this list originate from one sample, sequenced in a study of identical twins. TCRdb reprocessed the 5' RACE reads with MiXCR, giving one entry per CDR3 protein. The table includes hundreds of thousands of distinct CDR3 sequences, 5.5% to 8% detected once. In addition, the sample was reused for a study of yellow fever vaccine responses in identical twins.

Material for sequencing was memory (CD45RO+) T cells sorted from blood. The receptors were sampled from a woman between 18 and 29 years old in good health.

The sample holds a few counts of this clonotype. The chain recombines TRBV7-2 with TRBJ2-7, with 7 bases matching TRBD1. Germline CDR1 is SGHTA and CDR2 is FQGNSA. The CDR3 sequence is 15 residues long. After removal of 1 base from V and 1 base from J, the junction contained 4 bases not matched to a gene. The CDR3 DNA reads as TGTGCCAGCAGCTTAGGACAGGGCAAATCCTACGAGCAGTACTTC. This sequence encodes CASSLGQGKSYEQYF. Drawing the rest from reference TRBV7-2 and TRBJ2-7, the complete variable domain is GAGVSQSPSNKVTEKGKDVELRCDPISGHTALYWYRQSLGQGLEFLIYFQGNSAPDKSGLPSDRFSAERTGGSVSTLTIQRTQQEDSAVYLCASSLGQGKSYEQYFGPGTRLTVT.

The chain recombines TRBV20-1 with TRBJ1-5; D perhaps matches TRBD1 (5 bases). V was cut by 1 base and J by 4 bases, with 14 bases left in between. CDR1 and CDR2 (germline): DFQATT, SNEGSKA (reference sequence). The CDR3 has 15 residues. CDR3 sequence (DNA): TGCAGTGCTAGAGTTGGGACGGCCGGGAATCAGCCCCAGCATTTT. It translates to CSARVGTAGNQPQHF.

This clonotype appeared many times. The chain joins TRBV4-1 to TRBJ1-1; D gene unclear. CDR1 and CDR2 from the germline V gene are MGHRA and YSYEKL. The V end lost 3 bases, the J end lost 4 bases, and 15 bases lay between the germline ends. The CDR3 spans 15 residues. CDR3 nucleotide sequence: TGCGCCAGCAGCCAGGGAACAGTTGGGGTCACTGAAGCTTTCTTT. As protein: CASSQGTVGVTEAFF.

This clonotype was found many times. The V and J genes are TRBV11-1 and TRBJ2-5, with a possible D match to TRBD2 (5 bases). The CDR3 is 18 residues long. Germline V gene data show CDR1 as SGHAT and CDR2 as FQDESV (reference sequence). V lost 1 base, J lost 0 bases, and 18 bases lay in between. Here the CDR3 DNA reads TGTGCCAGCAGCTTAGACGGTCGGGGAAAAAGAAACCAAGAGACCCAGTACTTC. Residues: CASSLDGRGKRNQETQYF.

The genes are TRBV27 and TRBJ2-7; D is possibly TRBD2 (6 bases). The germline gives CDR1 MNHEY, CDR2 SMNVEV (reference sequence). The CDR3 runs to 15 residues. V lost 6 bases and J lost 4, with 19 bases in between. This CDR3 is CASSPPGRGEYEQYF. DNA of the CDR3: TGTGCCAGCAGCCCCCCGGGCCGCGGGGAATACGAGCAGTACTTC.

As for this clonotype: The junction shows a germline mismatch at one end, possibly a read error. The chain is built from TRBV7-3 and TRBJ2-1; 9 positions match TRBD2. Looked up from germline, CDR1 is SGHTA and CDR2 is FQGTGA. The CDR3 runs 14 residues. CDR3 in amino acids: CAGSLGGRANEQFF. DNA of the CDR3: TGTGCCGGCAGCTTGGGCGGGAGGGCCAATGAGCAGTTCTTC.

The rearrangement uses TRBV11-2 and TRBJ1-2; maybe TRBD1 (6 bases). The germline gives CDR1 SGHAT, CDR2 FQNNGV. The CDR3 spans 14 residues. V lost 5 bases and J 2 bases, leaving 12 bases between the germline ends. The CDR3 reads CASSTQTGNYGYTF. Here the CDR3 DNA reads TGTGCCAGCAGCACCCAAACAGGGAACTATGGCTACACCTTC.

The CDR3 sequence is CASTEGRGRTNEKLFF. CDR3 nucleotide sequence: TGTGCCAGCACTGAGGGAAGGGGACGAACTAATGAAAAACTGTTTTTT. This sequence joins TRBV7-9 and TRBJ1-4; D may be TRBD1 (5 bases). The germline gives CDR1 SEHNR, CDR2 FQNEAQ (reference sequence). V was shortened by 7 bases and J by 1 base, with 16 bases between the two germline ends. This CDR3 comprises 16 residues.

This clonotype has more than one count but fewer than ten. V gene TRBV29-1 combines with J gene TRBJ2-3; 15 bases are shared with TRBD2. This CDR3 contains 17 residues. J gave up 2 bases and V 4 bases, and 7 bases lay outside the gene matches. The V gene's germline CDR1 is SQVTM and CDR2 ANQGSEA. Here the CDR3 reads CSVGRTSGRAHTDTQYF. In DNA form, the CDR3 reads TGCAGCGTTGGTCGGACTAGCGGGAGGGCTCACACAGATACGCAGTATTTT.

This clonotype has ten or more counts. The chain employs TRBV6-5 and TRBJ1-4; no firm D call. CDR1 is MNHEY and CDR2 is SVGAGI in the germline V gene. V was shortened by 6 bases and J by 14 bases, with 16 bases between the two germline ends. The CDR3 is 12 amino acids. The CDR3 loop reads CASSHFGVELFF. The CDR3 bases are TGTGCCAGCAGCCACTTTGGGGTCGAGCTGTTTTTT.